The 30 T cell receptor beta chains below come from one sample, sequenced in a study of identical twins. TCRdb re-called the 5' RACE reads through MiXCR, storing one row per CDR3 protein. Of about 260,000 distinct CDR3 sequences detected, approximately 7% appear once; the ten largest clones hold under 4%. This sample was shared with a second study, whose subject was yellow fever vaccine responses in identical twins.

Sequenced: memory (CD45RO+) T cells sorted from blood. The source is a young woman in good health.

The V and J genes are TRBV18 and TRBJ2-5, with D possibly matching TRBD1 (6 bases). The germline V and J ends were trimmed by 6 bases and 5 bases, with 16 bases remaining between them. This CDR3 has 14 amino acids. The V gene's germline CDR1 is KGHSH and CDR2 LQKENI. In nucleotides, the CDR3 is TGTGCCAGCTCCCCCACAGGGTTAGCGGAGACCCAGTACTTC. Translation gives CASSPTGLAETQYF.

This clonotype showed up just a few times. The chain joins TRBV28 to TRBJ2-5; D possibly corresponds to TRBD2 (6 bases). Germline CDR1 MDHEN, CDR2 SYDVKM. V was clipped by 3 bases and J by 5 bases, with 13 bases between them. The CDR3 is 14 amino acids. CDR3 protein: CASSFHGTGETQYF. DNA for the CDR3: TGTGCCAGCAGTTTCCATGGGACTGGGGAGACCCAGTACTTC. The full variable domain, in which reference TRBV28 and TRBJ2-5 provide the parts outside the CDR3, is DVKVTQSSRYLVKRTGEKVFLECVQDMDHENMFWYRQDPGLGLRLIYFSYDVKMKEKGDIPEGYSVSREKKERFSLILESASTNQTSMYLCASSFHGTGETQYFGPGTRLLVL.

This clonotype was observed many times. The V call is TRBV15, the J call TRBJ2-1, with unresolved D. The CDR3 has 13 residues. CDR1 is LNHNV, CDR2 YYDKDF, per germline (reference sequence). V was shortened by 0 bases and J by 12 bases, with 12 bases between the two germline ends. The CDR3 reads CATSRERSEGQFF. The CDR3, as DNA: TGTGCCACCAGCAGAGAGAGGTCAGAAGGGCAGTTCTTC. The full variable domain, its missing parts supplied by reference TRBV15 and TRBJ2-1, is DAMVIQNPRYQVTQFGKPVTLSCSQTLNHNVMYWYQQKSSQAPKLLFHYYDKDFNNEADTPDNFQSRRPNTSFCFLDIRSPGLGDTAMYLCATSRERSEGQFFGPGTRLTVL.

This clonotype was recorded a few times. The genes are TRBV7-9 and TRBJ2-5, with 9 bases fitting TRBD2. The CDR3 is made up of 16 amino acids. The J segment lost 2 bases and the V segment lost 3 bases, leaving 7 bases of the junction unmatched. In germline, CDR1 is SEHNR, CDR2 FQNEAQ (reference sequence). CDR3 nucleotide sequence: TGTGCCAGCAGCTTGGGGACAGCGGGAGGTCAAGAGACCCAGTACTTC. This encodes CASSLGTAGGQETQYF.

The sample holds a few counts of this clonotype. The chain combines TRBV29-1 with TRBJ2-7; 11 positions match TRBD1. Germline-derived CDR1 and CDR2 are SQVTM and ANQGSEA. Germline trimming cut 3 bases from V and 6 bases from J; bases unmatched to any gene: 4. This CDR3 has 13 residues. This chain's CDR3 is CSVEGDRGAEQYF. The CDR3 nucleotides read TGCAGCGTTGAGGGGGACAGGGGGGCCGAGCAGTACTTC.

This clonotype showed up many times. CDR3 region: CASSFHPTGGWSTGELFF. The CDR3 DNA reads as TGTGCCAGCAGTTTCCACCCGACAGGGGGCTGGAGCACCGGGGAGCTGTTTTTT. The rearrangement uses TRBV28 and TRBJ2-2; 10 positions agree with TRBD1. V lost 3 bases, J lost 4 bases, and 11 bases stayed unmatched. The CDR3 loop spans 18 amino acids. Germline CDR1 MDHEN, CDR2 SYDVKM.

As concerns this clonotype: A read error may explain this, as a much larger clone is one base away. The rearrangement links TRBV29-1 to TRBJ2-7; D is unclear. Germline V CDR1 and CDR2: SQVTM, ANQGSEA. This CDR3 spans 12 amino acids. Trimming left V 4 bases short and J 1 base short, with 8 bases between. The CDR3 DNA reads as TGCAGCGTTGGGGTCCAATCCTACGAGCAGTACTTC. It encodes CSVGVQSYEQYF.

As regards this clonotype: A junction boundary mismatches the germline segment, possibly from a read error. This chain uses TRBV6-1 with TRBJ2-1; a weak D match, TRBD2 (6 bases). The germline gives CDR1 MNHNS, CDR2 SASEGT. CDR3 length: 13 residues. CDR3 region: CASSEGLYNEQFF. The CDR3 DNA is TGTGCCAGCAGCGAAGGACTATACAATGAGCAGTTCTTC.

This clonotype was observed at least ten times. CDR3 sequence reads: CASSYGRQYENTEAFF. CDR3 in DNA: TGCGCCAGCAGCTACGGCCGACAGTACGAGAACACTGAAGCTTTCTTT. V is TRBV5-1 and J is TRBJ1-1, with a weak D call TRBD1 (5 bases). Deletions cut 3 bases from V and 1 base from J, with 16 bases between. The CDR3 runs to 16 residues. Germline assignment: CDR1 SGHRS and CDR2 YFSETQ.

This clonotype was seen at least ten times. The chain carries TRBV7-9 and TRBJ2-7; unclear D gene. The CDR3 extends over 13 amino acids. Trimming pared 2 bases from V and 2 bases from J, leaving 7 bases between. The germline V gene encodes CDR1 SEHNR and CDR2 FQNEAQ (reference sequence). CDR3 sequence reads: CASSLLTAYEQYF. In DNA form, the CDR3 reads TGTGCCAGCAGCTTATTAACCGCCTACGAGCAGTACTTC.

This clonotype was seen only a few times. V and J are TRBV5-6 and TRBJ2-5; the D gene could be TRBD1 or TRBD2 (6 bases each). Trimming left V 1 base short and J 4 bases short, with 11 bases between. The CDR3 loop spans 14 amino acids. Germline V gives CDR1 SGHDT, CDR2 YYEEEE. The CDR3 DNA follows: TGTGCCAGCAGCTTGAGGGGGGCTGGAGAGACCCAGTACTTC. It is translated as CASSLRGAGETQYF.

This clonotype has only a few counts. The V gene is TRBV20-1, the J gene TRBJ2-5, with D possibly called TRBD1 or TRBD2 (5 bases each). The CDR3 runs 15 residues. The germline V and J ends were trimmed by 5 bases and 3 bases, with 19 bases remaining between them. The germline CDR1 and CDR2 sequences are DFQATT and SNEGSKA (reference sequence). CDR3 sequence (DNA): TGCAGTGCTCGGAATTATGGGGGAGTAGAAGAGACCCAGTACTTC. It translates to CSARNYGGVEETQYF.

Many counts were recorded for this clonotype. The rearrangement uses TRBV12-3 or TRBV12-4 and TRBJ1-2; 7 nucleotides agree with TRBD1. V trimming: 2 bases; J trimming: 6 bases; junction bases outside the gene matches: 3. CDR3 length: 13 residues. CDR3 protein: CASSLSRGNGYTF. For the CDR3, the DNA is TGTGCCAGCAGTTTAAGCAGGGGGAATGGCTACACCTTC.

This clonotype was seen only a few times. The V and J genes are TRBV9 and TRBJ2-7, with 14 bases lining up with TRBD2. The CDR3 contains 15 residues. Germline CDR1 SGDLS, CDR2 YYNGEE. With 3 bases clipped from V and 5 bases from J, the junction kept 4 bases outside the gene matches. The CDR3 region is CASSEGLAGVHEQYF. For the CDR3, the DNA is TGTGCCAGCAGCGAGGGACTAGCGGGAGTCCACGAGCAGTACTTC. Drawing the rest from reference TRBV9 and TRBJ2-7, the complete variable domain is DSGVTQTPKHLITATGQRVTLRCSPRSGDLSVYWYQQSLDQGLQFLIQYYNGEERAKGNILERFSAQQFPDLHSELNLSSLELGDSALYFCASSEGLAGVHEQYFGPGTRLTVT.

This clonotype appeared a few times. J is TRBJ2-6 and V is TRBV6-1; 9 bases are shared with TRBD1. This CDR3 comprises 18 residues. Germline V gene lookup returns CDR1 MNHNS and CDR2 SASEGT. V lost 4 bases, J lost 4 bases, and 11 bases stayed unmatched. The CDR3 coding sequence is TGTGCCAGCAGTGGGAAACGGGACAGGGAAACCGGGGCCAACGTCCTGACTTTC. Protein product: CASSGKRDRETGANVLTF.

This chain links TRBV27 with TRBJ1-6, with D maybe TRBD1 (6 bases). The V end lost 6 bases, the J end lost 7 bases, and 19 bases lay between the germline ends. This CDR3 spans 16 amino acids. Germline lookup yields CDR1 MNHEY and CDR2 SMNVEV (reference sequence). CDR3 bases: TGTGCCAGCAGACCGGGACACACGTTGGCCAATTCACCCCTCCACTTT. Its protein product is CASRPGHTLANSPLHF.

The table lists this clonotype with a few counts. The chain is built from TRBV6-1 and TRBJ2-1, with 14 bases matching TRBD2. The CDR3 has 16 amino acids. Unmatched junction bases numbered 8, after V lost 5 bases and J lost 8 bases. Germline lookup yields CDR1 MNHNS and CDR2 SASEGT. The CDR3 region is CASSKQTSGGGYEQFF. The CDR3 coding sequence is TGTGCCAGCAGTAAACAGACTAGCGGGGGGGGTTATGAGCAGTTCTTC.

This clonotype was found a few times. The V and J genes are TRBV20-1 and TRBJ1-5, with no clear D. The V end lost 7 bases, the J end lost 7 bases, and 20 bases lay between the germline ends. In germline, CDR1 is DFQATT, CDR2 SNEGSKA (reference sequence). The CDR3 is made up of 14 amino acids. CDR3 nucleotide sequence: TGCAGTGTCAGAGGACCGCGGGAGGCCCAGCCCCAGCATTTT. It encodes CSVRGPREAQPQHF.

This clonotype has ten or more counts. The rearrangement links TRBV5-6 to TRBJ2-1; 13 bases fit TRBD2. CDR3 length: 16 residues. V shed 0 bases and J 7 bases; nucleotides not matched to a gene: 4. The germline V gene has CDR1 SGHDT and CDR2 YYEEEE. CDR3 residues: CASSLVGLAGSNEQFF. The CDR3 DNA sequence: TGTGCCAGCAGCTTGGTGGGACTAGCGGGGAGTAATGAGCAGTTCTTC.

This clonotype was observed many times. V is TRBV2 and J is TRBJ2-3; 10 nucleotides match TRBD2. Germline assignment: CDR1 SNHLY and CDR2 FYNNEI. This CDR3 contains 15 residues. V lost 7 bases, J lost 4 bases, and 8 bases stayed unmatched. The CDR3 coding sequence is TGTGCCAGCACTCGAGCGGGGGGGCCTGCAGATACGCAGTATTTT. The encoded protein is CASTRAGGPADTQYF.

There are many counts of this clonotype. The genes are TRBV9 and TRBJ1-1; D gene uncertain. The germline CDR1 and CDR2 sequences are SGDLS and YYNGEE. V lost 0 bases and J 1 base, leaving 10 bases between the germline ends. This CDR3 region has 15 residues. This CDR3 reads CASSVGVQKNTEAFF. CDR3 sequence (DNA): TGTGCCAGCAGCGTAGGGGTACAAAAGAACACTGAAGCTTTCTTT.

This clonotype was seen a handful of times. The chain recombines TRBV5-1 with TRBJ1-1, with D maybe TRBD1 (6 bases). The V gene's germline CDR1 is SGHRS and CDR2 YFSETQ. V was pared by 6 bases and J by 4 bases, with 16 bases between. The CDR3 covers 14 residues. In DNA, the CDR3 is TGCGCCAGCAAGTCCGGGGGCCCGGGCACTGAAGCTTTCTTT. This encodes CASKSGGPGTEAFF.

As to this clonotype: One base away lies a much larger clone, so this may be a sequencing read error. The chain is built from TRBV5-1 and TRBJ2-3, with a weak D call TRBD1 (5 bases). Germline assignment: CDR1 SGHRS and CDR2 YFSETQ. This CDR3 has 16 residues. The CDR3 sequence is CASSRDSPTSIDTQYF. As DNA, the CDR3 is TGCGCCAGCAGCCGCGACAGTCCTACCAGCATAGATACGCAGTATTTT. Full variable domain (remainder filled in from reference TRBV5-1 and TRBJ2-3): KAGVTQTPRYLIKTRGQQVTLSCSPISGHRSVSWYQQTPGQGLQFLFEYFSETQRNKGNFPGRFSGRQFSNSRSEMNVSTLELGDSALYLCASSRDSPTSIDTQYFGPGTRLTVL.

The chain employs TRBV6-1 and TRBJ1-1, with 8 bases aligning to TRBD1. Germline CDR1 MNHNS, CDR2 SASEGT. J lost 5 bases, V lost 6 bases, and 11 bases had no gene match. This CDR3 has 15 residues. CDR3 nucleotides: TGTGCCAGCAGGAAACTTGACAGGGGTATTACTGAAGCTTTCTTT. Protein product: CASRKLDRGITEAFF.

The gene calls are TRBV6-5 and TRBJ1-6; TRBD1 might be the D (5 bases). V gave up 1 base and J gave up 6 bases, with 13 bases separating them. This CDR3 region has 16 residues. Germline lookup yields CDR1 MNHEY and CDR2 SVGAGI. The DNA of the CDR3 is TGTGCCAGCAGTTACTACCCCACCGGGACTAATTCACCCCTCCACTTT. This sequence encodes CASSYYPTGTNSPLHF.

This clonotype has ten or more counts. The chain joins TRBV11-3 to TRBJ2-1; no reliable D call. Germline V CDR1 and CDR2: SGHNT, YENEEA. The V and J ends lost 0 bases and 7 bases respectively, with 4 bases between them. This CDR3 has 12 amino acids. CDR3 sequence reads: CASSLERNEQFF. CDR3 nucleotides: TGTGCCAGCAGCTTAGAACGGAATGAGCAGTTCTTC.

At least ten counts were recorded for this clonotype. The rearrangement joins TRBV5-5 to TRBJ2-2; perhaps TRBD1 as D (6 bases). V was clipped by 4 bases and J by 0 bases, with 13 bases between them. Germline values: CDR1 SGHKS, CDR2 YYEKEE (reference sequence). CDR3 length: 16 residues. CDR3 DNA: TGTGCCAGCAGCACACAGGGCACCGCGAACACCGGGGAGCTGTTTTTT. Encoded protein: CASSTQGTANTGELFF.

This clonotype was counted only a few times. This sequence joins TRBV5-6 and TRBJ2-3, with D tentatively TRBD2 (7 bases). The V end was cut by 0 bases, the J end by 7 bases, with 18 bases between. The CDR3 has 16 residues. The germline V gene encodes CDR1 SGHDT and CDR2 YYEEEE. CDR3 amino acids: CASSLVGGPNSNTQYF. The CDR3 DNA reads TGTGCCAGCAGCTTGGTGGGGGGGCCGAACAGTAATACGCAGTATTTT.

In its sample, this clonotype was seen a few times. CDR3 amino acids: CASSPPLLAGGEQFF. The DNA for the CDR3 is TGTGCCAGCTCACCACCTCTGCTAGCGGGCGGTGAGCAGTTCTTC. This rearrangement joins TRBV18 to TRBJ2-1; TRBD2 agrees at 8 bases. The V gene end was trimmed by 0 bases and the J gene end by 9 bases; junction bases not matched to a gene: 7. CDR3 length equals 15 residues. Germline CDR1 KGHSH, CDR2 LQKENI.

Only a few counts were recorded for this clonotype. This rearrangement joins TRBV10-2 to TRBJ1-2, with 7 positions matching TRBD1. CDR1 is WSHSY, CDR2 SAAADI, per germline. The CDR3 loop spans 14 amino acids. V dropped 6 bases and J dropped 1; count of bases not matched to a gene: 5. The CDR3 nucleotides are TGCGCCAGCAGGGGACAGAATTATAACTATGGCTACACCTTC. Its protein product is CASRGQNYNYGYTF.